This entry lists 15 T cell receptor beta chains sequenced from one sample in a study of T cells in women clearing cervical HPV infection. The repertoire was sequenced with immunoSEQ multiplex PCR; TCRdb's copy has only in-frame clones and lacks some. The sample's table shows 40,000 or so clones. The sample comprised blood buffy coat. These TCRs come from a woman between 18 and 70 years old with a cervical HPV16 infection that either progressed to CIN3+ or cleared (not recorded which).

As regards this clone: The CDR3 end is not reached by the read, which stops 3 residues before it; the germline J gene fills it in. V is TRBV7-9 and J is TRBJ2-7; a weak D match, TRBD2 (6 bases). The germline V and J ends were trimmed by 0 bases and 4 bases, with 10 bases remaining between them. The CDR3 totals 14 residues. From germline, CDR1 is SEHNR and CDR2 FQNEAQ (reference sequence). The CDR3 loop reads CASSLAGLLYEQYF. The sequenced part of the CDR3 DNA is TGTGCCAGCAGCTTAGCGGGACTTTTATACGAG.

As regards this clone: The CDR3 goes on 3 residues after the read ends, and that part is filled in from the germline J gene. The chain combines TRBV6-2 or TRBV6-3 with TRBJ1-1, with D uncertain. The CDR3 totals 14 residues. Per germline, CDR1 MNHEY and CDR2 SVGEGT. Trimming stripped 8 bases from V and 4 bases from J, with 17 bases between. The CDR3 region is CASPSTVLGTEAFF. CDR3 DNA (partial): TGTGCCAGCCCTAGTACGGTTCTGGGCACTGAA.

A note on this clone: The observed sequence ends 3 residues before the CDR3 terminus, with the missing tail filled in from the germline J gene. This sequence joins TRBV7-2 and TRBJ1-1; a weak D match, TRBD1 (6 bases). Trimming cost V 3 bases and J 4 bases, with 15 bases left between them. CDR3 size: 15 residues. CDR1 and CDR2 (germline): SGHTA, FQGNSA. CDR3 loop: CASSFEGGGSTEAFF. Incomplete CDR3 DNA: TGTGCCAGCAGCTTCGAAGGGGGAGGAAGCACTGAA. The full variable domain, in which reference TRBV7-2 and TRBJ1-1 provide the parts outside the CDR3, is GAGVSQSPSNKVTEKGKDVELRCDPISGHTALYWYRQSLGQGLEFLIYFQGNSAPDKSGLPSDRFSAERTGGSVSTLTIQRTQQEDSAVYLCASSFEGGGSTEAFFGQGTRLTVV.

A note on this clone: The CDR3 goes on 3 residues after the read ends, and that part is filled in from the germline J gene. The rearrangement joins TRBV5-6 to TRBJ2-3; D could derive from TRBD1 or TRBD2 (5 bases each). Germline CDR1 reads SGHDT; CDR2 reads YYEEEE. This CDR3 has 14 amino acids. Partial CDR3 DNA: TGTGCCAGCAGCTTGGGAGGGGTCGGTCAGCCG. It yields the protein CASSLGGVGQP. The entire CDR3 protein reads CASSLGGVGQPQYF.

Points on this clone: At one boundary the junction diverges from the germline segment, which might be a read error. The read finishes 3 residues shy of the CDR3 end, and the germline J gene is used to complete it. The J gene is TRBJ1-2, the V gene TRBV4-2; 9 bases map to TRBD1. Germline CDR1 LGHNA, CDR2 YNFKEQ. This CDR3 is 16 amino acids long. The CDR3 bases that were read are TGCGCCAGCAGCCAAGCGACTCCGGGACAGGGTTATGGC. Amino acid sequence: CASSQATPGQGYG. The whole CDR3 sequence is CASSQATPGQGYGYTF.

Concerning this clone itself: The CDR3 end lies 3 residues beyond the end of the read and is filled in from the germline J gene. The chain is built from TRBV28 and TRBJ1-5; D possibly corresponds to TRBD1 (6 bases). The CDR3 is 15 residues long. Trimming shortened V by 5 bases and J by 1 base, and 12 bases separated the two germline ends. In germline, CDR1 is MDHEN, CDR2 SYDVKM. The CDR3 reads CASSRGGESNQPQHF. The CDR3 DNA, read in part, is TGTGCCAGCAGTCGAGGGGGGGAGAGCAATCAGCCC.

About this clone: The read ends 3 residues before the CDR3 terminus; that terminus is restored from the germline J gene. V and J are TRBV28 and TRBJ2-1; maybe TRBD1 (5 bases). Per the germline V gene, CDR1 is MDHEN and CDR2 is SYDVKM. This CDR3 contains 16 residues. Trimming took off 4 bases at V and 6 bases at J, with 19 bases between the two ends. The sequenced part of the CDR3 DNA is TGTGCCAGCAGTTCCCCCGCAGGGCGGCGCGGCAATGAG. It yields the protein CASSSPAGRRGNE. The full CDR3 is CASSSPAGRRGNEQFF.

Concerning this clone itself: With the read ending 3 residues before the CDR3 end, the germline J gene is used to fill in that end. V and J are TRBV12-3 or TRBV12-4 and TRBJ2-1, with D hard to call. The germline V and J ends were trimmed by 5 bases and 4 bases, with 15 bases remaining between them. The CDR3 covers 15 residues. The sequenced CDR3 bases are TGTGCCAGCAGTAAAAACAGAGACGTTTACAATGAG. It encodes CASSKNRDVYNE. The full CDR3 sequence reads CASSKNRDVYNEQFF.

On this clone: The CDR3 end falls 3 residues outside the read, so it is completed with the germline J gene. Other DNA variants within this sample encode the same CDR3. This chain connects TRBV7-8 to TRBJ1-3; D is perhaps TRBD1 (5 bases). Germline assignment: CDR1 SGHVS and CDR2 FQNEAQ. The CDR3 has 14 residues. V lost 4 bases to trimming and J lost 0 bases, with 7 bases between them. This chain's CDR3 is CASSSGVSGNTIYF. The covered CDR3 bases are TGTGCCAGCAGCTCGGGGGTCTCTGGAAACACC.

About this clone: With the read ending 3 residues before the CDR3 end, the germline J gene is used to fill in that end. The rearrangement joins TRBV7-7 to TRBJ2-3; no clear D gene. Germline-derived CDR1 and CDR2 are SSHAT and FNYEAQ (reference sequence). This CDR3 comprises 13 residues. CDR3 loop: CAGSLIQSDTQYF. CDR3 DNA, as far as it was read: TGTGCTGGCAGCTTAATCCAATCAGATACG.

Concerning this clone itself: The observed sequence ends 3 residues before the CDR3 terminus, with the missing tail filled in from the germline J gene. The chain recombines TRBV19 with TRBJ2-1, with a weak D call TRBD2 (6 bases). This CDR3 region has 16 residues. Germline V gene data show CDR1 as LNHDA and CDR2 as SQIVND (reference sequence). Deletions cut 4 bases from V and 4 bases from J, with 17 bases between. The DNA read from the CDR3 is TGTGCCAGTAGTAGGGGACGTAGCGGTCTATACAATGAG. Its protein is CASSRGRSGLYNE. The entire CDR3 protein reads CASSRGRSGLYNEQFF. The complete variable domain, with remaining parts taken from reference TRBV19 and TRBJ2-1, reads DGGITQSPKYLFRKEGQNVTLSCEQNLNHDAMYWYRQDPGQGLRLIYYSQIVNDFQKGDIAEGYSVSREKKESFPLTVTSAQKNPTAFYLCASSRGRSGLYNEQFFGPGTRLTVL.

Regarding this clone: The read falls 3 residues short of the CDR3 end, and the missing part is taken from the germline J gene. The V call is TRBV30, the J call TRBJ1-1, with 7 bases lining up with TRBD1. Germline trimming cut 4 bases from V and 0 bases from J; bases unmatched to any gene: 11. Germline CDR1 is GTSNPN and CDR2 is SVGIG (reference sequence). The CDR3 has 16 amino acids. CDR3 DNA, as far as it was read: TGTGCCTGGACTCCCTTAGCAGGGGGGATGAACACTGAA. This gives the protein CAWTPLAGGMNTE. The whole CDR3 protein reads CAWTPLAGGMNTEAFF.

Concerning this clone itself: The read finishes 3 residues shy of the CDR3 end, and the germline J gene is used to complete it. The genes are TRBV5-1 and TRBJ1-4; 9 bases agree with TRBD1. In germline, CDR1 is SGHRS, CDR2 YFSETQ. The CDR3 is 15 amino acids. Trimming removed 2 bases from V and 5 bases from J; junction bases left unmatched: 4. The CDR3 sequence: CASSLQGARNEKLFF. Incomplete CDR3 DNA: TGCGCCAGCAGCTTACAGGGGGCAAGGAATGAAAAA.

Points on this clone: The sequenced fragment ends 3 residues before the CDR3 boundary, so the rest is inferred from the germline J gene. The chain carries TRBV7-2 and TRBJ1-2, with D unclear. The CDR3 sequence is 15 residues long. Germline loops: CDR1 SGHTA, CDR2 FQGNSA. CDR3 protein: CASSLGRGRSYDYTF. The CDR3 bases that were read are TGTGCCAGCAGCTTGGGTCGCGGCCGCTCCTACGAC.

To note about this clone: The read stops 3 residues short of the end of the CDR3; the missing end is completed from the germline J gene. This chain uses TRBV27 with TRBJ2-1; 13 positions agree with TRBD2. Germline V lookup: CDR1 MNHEY, CDR2 SMNVEV (reference sequence). The CDR3 runs 14 residues. The trim removed 5 bases at V and 9 bases at J, leaving 4 bases unmatched. CDR3 in amino acids: CASSPGTSGIEQFF. Incomplete CDR3 DNA: TGTGCCAGCAGTCCTGGGACTAGCGGGATTGAG.